This TCR beta chain was identified during a study of cytomegalovirus exposure and HLA in healthy donors. As for the study in general: HLA-typed donors were the source of around 85 million unique TCRs held in an early data release.

Primers included in the PCR were 60 Vbeta and 13 Jbeta primers. TCRdb's copy holds only in-frame clones and misses some; the assay was immunoSEQ multiplex PCR. The sample contains about 170,000 clones, 80% to 90% of which appear only once. Study-wide points: Most of the TCR beta V segments (in an earlier analysis) were productive either about 87% or about 30% of the time.

On this clone: Its antigen is unknown.

With 0 bases removed from V and 8 bases from J, the gap between germline ends came to 12 bases. The CDR3 contains 14 residues. Germline values: CDR1 SGDLS, CDR2 YYNGEE. The sequenced sample consisted of PBMCs. This receptor was obtained from a man aged 25-45 years in good health and CMV-seropositive. The genes are TRBV9 and TRBJ1-5, with D perhaps matching TRBD1 (6 bases). The CDR3 is CASSVAGAAEPQHF. The CDR3 DNA reads as TGTGCCAGCAGCGTAGCAGGGGCTGCAGAGCCCCAGCATTTT.